These 6 T cell receptor beta chains share one sample of origin, sequenced in a study of CD8+ T cells in alopecia areata. After isolation, RNA underwent reverse transcription to generate cDNA as the sequencing template. TCRdb keeps only in-frame clones here, not all; method: immunoSEQ multiplex PCR. The data show roughly 250,000 clones, with roughly two thirds seen just once and more than 0.95% held by the top ten. The sample in question was CD4+ T cells sorted from blood, obtained at week 0. The origin of the receptors is a human donor with alopecia areata.

This clone has a handful of counts. V gene TRBV5-4 combines with J gene TRBJ2-4; a weak D match, TRBD1 (6 bases). With 2 bases removed from V and 7 bases from J, the gap between germline ends came to 13 bases. The CDR3 runs to 14 residues. CDR1 and CDR2 from the germline V gene are SGHNT and YYREEE (reference sequence). The CDR3 sequence: CASSFWGLGNIQYF. The CDR3 DNA reads as TGTGCCAGCAGCTTTTGGGGGCTGGGGAACATTCAGTACTTC.

The rearrangement links TRBV10-3 to TRBJ1-1; D not resolved. V lost 2 bases and J lost 1, with 5 bases in between. The CDR3 is made up of 13 amino acids. Germline CDR1 is ENHRY and CDR2 is SYGVKD. Here the CDR3 reads CAISEGGNTEAFF. CDR3 DNA: TGTGCCATCAGTGAGGGAGGGAACACTGAAGCTTTCTTT.

With respect to this clone: The same CDR3 is also encoded by other DNA sequences in this sample. The V and J genes are TRBV2 and TRBJ2-3, with 7 nucleotides matching TRBD2. This CDR3 spans 14 amino acids. Unmatched junction bases numbered 8, after V lost 8 bases and J lost 3 bases. Germline V lookup: CDR1 SNHLY, CDR2 FYNNEI. The CDR3 here is CASGLAGVTDTQYF. The CDR3 DNA sequence: TGTGCCAGCGGTTTGGCGGGGGTTACAGATACGCAGTATTTT.

This clone was observed a handful of times. V gene TRBV29-1 combines with J gene TRBJ2-7, with D possibly being TRBD1 (5 bases). This CDR3 contains 12 residues. The V end lost 6 bases, the J end lost 3 bases, and 12 bases lay between the germline ends. Germline V lookup: CDR1 SQVTM, CDR2 ANQGSEA. CDR3 nucleotide sequence: TGCAGCGTCAGCTCAGGGAACTACGAGCAGTACTTC. Its protein product is CSVSSGNYEQYF.

This clone was seen only a few times. This rearrangement joins TRBV29-1 to TRBJ1-3; D ambiguous. Germline V gene data show CDR1 as SQVTM and CDR2 as ANQGSEA. The V and J ends lost 6 bases and 0 bases respectively, with 12 bases between them. The CDR3 is 14 residues long. The CDR3 bases are TGCAGCGTCGTGGAACAGAGCTCTGGAAACACCATATATTTT. Its translation is CSVVEQSSGNTIYF.

The rearrangement links TRBV30 to TRBJ2-5; D is unclear. Germline V gives CDR1 GTSNPN, CDR2 SVGIG (reference sequence). V gave up 0 bases and J gave up 7 bases, with 15 bases separating them. The CDR3 consists of 14 residues. DNA of the CDR3: TGTGCCTGGAGTGTAGGGCCGGCTCAGTCGACCCAGTACTTC. The encoded protein is CAWSVGPAQSTQYF. Variable domain in full (rest from reference TRBV30 and TRBJ2-5): SQTIHQWPATLVQPVGSPLSLECTVEGTSNPNLYWYRQAAGRGLQLLFYSVGIGQISSEVPQNLSASRPQDRQFILSSKKLLLSDSGFYLCAWSVGPAQSTQYFGPGTRLLVL.